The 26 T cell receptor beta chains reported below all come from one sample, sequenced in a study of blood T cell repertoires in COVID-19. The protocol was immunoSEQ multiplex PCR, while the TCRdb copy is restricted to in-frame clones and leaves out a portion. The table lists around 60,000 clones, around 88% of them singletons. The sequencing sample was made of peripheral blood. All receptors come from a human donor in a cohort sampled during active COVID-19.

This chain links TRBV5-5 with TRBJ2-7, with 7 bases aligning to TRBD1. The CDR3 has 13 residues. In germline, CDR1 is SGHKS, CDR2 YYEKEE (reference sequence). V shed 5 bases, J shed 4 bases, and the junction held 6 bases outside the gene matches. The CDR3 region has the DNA TGTGCCAGCAGGAAGGGGACAGTTTACGAGCAGTACTTC. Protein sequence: CASRKGTVYEQYF.

CDR3 nucleotides: TGTGCCAGCACCACCACCTACTTAGATGGCTACACCTTC. Translating it yields CASTTTYLDGYTF. The chain couples TRBV2 to TRBJ1-2; D is ambiguous. The CDR3 consists of 13 residues. Trimming shortened V by 7 bases and J by 6 bases, and 15 bases separated the two germline ends. Germline V gene data show CDR1 as SNHLY and CDR2 as FYNNEI.

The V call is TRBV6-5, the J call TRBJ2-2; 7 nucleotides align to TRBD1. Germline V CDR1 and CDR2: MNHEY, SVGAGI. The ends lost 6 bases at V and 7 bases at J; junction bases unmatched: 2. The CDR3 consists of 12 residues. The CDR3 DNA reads TGTGCCAGCAGACAGGGGAACGGGGAGCTGTTTTTT. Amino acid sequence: CASRQGNGELFF.

The CDR3 spells CASSRTPYSGNTIYF. CDR3 nucleotides: TGTGCCAGCAGCAGGACACCATACTCTGGAAACACCATATATTTT. The chain couples TRBV6-1 to TRBJ1-3, with D possibly matching TRBD1 (5 bases). V was shortened by 6 bases and J by 0 bases, with 12 bases between the two germline ends. Germline lookup yields CDR1 MNHNS and CDR2 SASEGT. CDR3 length equals 15 residues.

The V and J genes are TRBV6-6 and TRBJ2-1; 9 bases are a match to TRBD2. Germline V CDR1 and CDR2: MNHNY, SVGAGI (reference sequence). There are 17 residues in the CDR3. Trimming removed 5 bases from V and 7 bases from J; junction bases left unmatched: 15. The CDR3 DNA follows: TGTGCCAGCAGTCTATCCCCTAGCGGGATTTTTGTTAATGAGCAGTTCTTC. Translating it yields CASSLSPSGIFVNEQFF.

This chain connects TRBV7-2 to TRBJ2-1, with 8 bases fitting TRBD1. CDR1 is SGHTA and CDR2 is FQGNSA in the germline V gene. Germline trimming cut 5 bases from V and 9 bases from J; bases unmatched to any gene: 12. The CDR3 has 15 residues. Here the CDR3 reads CASSTRTGNEIEQFF. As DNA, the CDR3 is TGTGCCAGCAGCACCCGGACAGGGAATGAAATTGAGCAGTTCTTC.

The CDR3 region is CASSGGRAGNTIYF. The CDR3 DNA reads as TGCGCCAGCAGCGGCGGAAGAGCTGGAAACACCATATATTTT. The V call is TRBV5-1, the J call TRBJ1-3; no firm D call. Per the germline V gene, CDR1 is SGHRS and CDR2 is YFSETQ. The CDR3 covers 14 residues. V lost 4 bases and J lost 2, with 10 bases in between.

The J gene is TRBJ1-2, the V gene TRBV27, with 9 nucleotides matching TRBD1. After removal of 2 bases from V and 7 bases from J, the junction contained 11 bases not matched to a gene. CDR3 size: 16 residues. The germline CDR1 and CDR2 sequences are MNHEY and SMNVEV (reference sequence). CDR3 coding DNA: TGTGCCAGCAGTTTACAGGGGACAGGGAGGATTGGTGGCTACACCTTC. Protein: CASSLQGTGRIGGYTF.

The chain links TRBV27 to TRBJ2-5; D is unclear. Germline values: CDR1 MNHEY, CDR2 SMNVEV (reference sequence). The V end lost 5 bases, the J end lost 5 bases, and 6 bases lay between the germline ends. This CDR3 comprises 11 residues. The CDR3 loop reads CASSPGETQYF. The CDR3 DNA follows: TGTGCCAGCAGTCCTGGCGAGACCCAGTACTTC.

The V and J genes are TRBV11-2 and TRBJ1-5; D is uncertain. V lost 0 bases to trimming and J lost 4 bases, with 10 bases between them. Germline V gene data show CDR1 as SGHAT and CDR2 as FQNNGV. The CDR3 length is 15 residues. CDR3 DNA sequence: TGTGCCAGCAGCTTAGATGGGTTAGCAAATCAGCCCCAGCATTTT. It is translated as CASSLDGLANQPQHF.

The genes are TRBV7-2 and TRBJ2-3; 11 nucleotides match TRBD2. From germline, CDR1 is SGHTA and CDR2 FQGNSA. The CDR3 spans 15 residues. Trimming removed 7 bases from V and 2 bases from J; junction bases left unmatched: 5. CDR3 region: CASILAGGYTDTQYF. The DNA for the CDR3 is TGTGCCAGCATCCTAGCGGGAGGTTACACAGATACGCAGTATTTT.

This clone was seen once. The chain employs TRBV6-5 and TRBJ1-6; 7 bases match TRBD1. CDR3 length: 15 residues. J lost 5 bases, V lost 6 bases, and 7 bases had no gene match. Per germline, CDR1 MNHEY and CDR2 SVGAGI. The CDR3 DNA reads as TGTGCCAGCAGCCTTAACAGGGGCAATAATTCACCCCTCCACTTT. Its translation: CASSLNRGNNSPLHF.

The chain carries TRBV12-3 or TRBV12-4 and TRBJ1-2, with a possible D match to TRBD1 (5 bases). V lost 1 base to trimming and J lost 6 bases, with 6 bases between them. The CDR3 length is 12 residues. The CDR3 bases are TGTGCCAGCAGTTTAGAGGGGAATGGCTACACCTTC. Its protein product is CASSLEGNGYTF.

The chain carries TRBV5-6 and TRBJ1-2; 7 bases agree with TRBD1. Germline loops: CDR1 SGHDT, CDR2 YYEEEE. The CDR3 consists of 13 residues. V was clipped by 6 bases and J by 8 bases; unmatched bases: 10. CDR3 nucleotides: TGTGCCAGCACCAGGGGACAGCTCTCAGGCTACACCTTC. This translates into CASTRGQLSGYTF. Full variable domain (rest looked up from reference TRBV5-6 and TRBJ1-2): DAGVTQSPTHLIKTRGQQVTLRCSPKSGHDTVSWYQQALGQGPQFIFQYYEEEERQRGNFPDRFSGHQFPNYSSELNVNALLLGDSALYLCASTRGQLSGYTFGSGTRLTVV.

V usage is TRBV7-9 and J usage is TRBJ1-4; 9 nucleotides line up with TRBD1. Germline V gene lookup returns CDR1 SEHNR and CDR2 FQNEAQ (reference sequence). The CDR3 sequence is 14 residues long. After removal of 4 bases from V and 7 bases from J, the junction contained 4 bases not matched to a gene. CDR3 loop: CASSYRQGGEKLFF. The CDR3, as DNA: TGTGCCAGCAGCTACCGACAGGGGGGTGAAAAACTGTTTTTT.

The DNA of the CDR3 is TGTGCCAGCAGTTTAGCAACAGGGAGGGGAGTTTATCAGCCCCAGCATTTT. It codes for CASSLATGRGVYQPQHF. This chain connects TRBV28 to TRBJ1-5; D perhaps matches TRBD1 (6 bases). Trimming took off 2 bases at V and 5 bases at J, with 19 bases between the two ends. This CDR3 comprises 17 residues. Germline CDR1 and CDR2: MDHEN and SYDVKM.

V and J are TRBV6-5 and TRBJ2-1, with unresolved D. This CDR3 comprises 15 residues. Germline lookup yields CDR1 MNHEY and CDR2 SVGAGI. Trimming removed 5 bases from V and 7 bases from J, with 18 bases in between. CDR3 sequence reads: CASSPIRREFNEQFF. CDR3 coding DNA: TGTGCCAGCAGTCCCATAAGAAGAGAGTTTAATGAGCAGTTCTTC.

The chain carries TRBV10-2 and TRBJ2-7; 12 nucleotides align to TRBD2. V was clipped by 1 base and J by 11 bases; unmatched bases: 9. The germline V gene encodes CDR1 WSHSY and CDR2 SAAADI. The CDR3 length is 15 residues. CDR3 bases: TGCGCCAGCAGTGAGTTCAAGACTAGCGGGAGATCGGAGTACTTC. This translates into CASSEFKTSGRSEYF.

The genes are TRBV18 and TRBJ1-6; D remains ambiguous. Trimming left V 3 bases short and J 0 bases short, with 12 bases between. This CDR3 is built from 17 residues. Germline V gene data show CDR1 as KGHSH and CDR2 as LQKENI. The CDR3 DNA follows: TGTGCCAGCTCACCGGCGGTTTATAGCTCCTATAATTCACCCCTCCACTTT. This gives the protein CASSPAVYSSYNSPLHF.

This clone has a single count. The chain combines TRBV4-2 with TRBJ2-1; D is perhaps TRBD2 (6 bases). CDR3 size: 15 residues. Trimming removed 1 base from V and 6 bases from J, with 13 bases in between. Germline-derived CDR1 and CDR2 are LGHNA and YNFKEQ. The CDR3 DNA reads TGTGCCAGCAGCCAAGCCCCAGTGGGGGGCAATGAGCAGTTCTTC. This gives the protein CASSQAPVGGNEQFF.

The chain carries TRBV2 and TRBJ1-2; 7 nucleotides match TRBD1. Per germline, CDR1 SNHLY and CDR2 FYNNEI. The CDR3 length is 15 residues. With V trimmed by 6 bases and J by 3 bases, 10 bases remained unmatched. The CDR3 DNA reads TGTGCCAGCAGGAAGGACAGGAGGTCAGACTATGGCTACACCTTC. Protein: CASRKDRRSDYGYTF. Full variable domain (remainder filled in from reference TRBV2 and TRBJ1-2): EPEVTQTPSHQVTQMGQEVILRCVPISNHLYFYWYRQILGQKVEFLVSFYNNEISEKSEIFDDQFSVERPDGSNFTLKIRSTKLEDSAMYFCASRKDRRSDYGYTFGSGTRLTVV.

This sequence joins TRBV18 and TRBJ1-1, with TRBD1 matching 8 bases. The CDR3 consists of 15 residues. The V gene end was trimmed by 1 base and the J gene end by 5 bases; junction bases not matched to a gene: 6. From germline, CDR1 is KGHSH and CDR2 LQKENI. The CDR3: CASSPRQGPMTEAFF. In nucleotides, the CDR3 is TGTGCCAGCTCACCACGACAGGGGCCCATGACTGAAGCTTTCTTT.

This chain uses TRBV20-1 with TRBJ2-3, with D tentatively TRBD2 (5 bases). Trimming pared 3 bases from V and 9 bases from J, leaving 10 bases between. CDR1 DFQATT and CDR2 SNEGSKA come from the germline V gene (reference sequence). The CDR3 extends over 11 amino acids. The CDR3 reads CSASSGGTQYF. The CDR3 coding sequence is TGCAGTGCTAGTTCGGGCGGGACGCAGTATTTT.

The CDR3 region is CASSIRLAAYEQYF. CDR3 in DNA: TGTGCCAGCAGCATAAGACTAGCGGCCTACGAGCAGTACTTC. V is TRBV5-6 and J is TRBJ2-7; 9 bases match TRBD2. The CDR3 has 14 residues. The ends lost 4 bases at V and 2 bases at J; junction bases unmatched: 4. CDR1 is SGHDT and CDR2 is YYEEEE in the germline V gene.

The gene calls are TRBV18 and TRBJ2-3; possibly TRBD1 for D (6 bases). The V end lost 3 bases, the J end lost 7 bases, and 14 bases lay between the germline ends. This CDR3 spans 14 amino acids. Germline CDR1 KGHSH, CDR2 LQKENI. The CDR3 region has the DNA TGTGCCAGCTCACCGTCTTACAGGGAAAATACGCAGTATTTT. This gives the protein CASSPSYRENTQYF.

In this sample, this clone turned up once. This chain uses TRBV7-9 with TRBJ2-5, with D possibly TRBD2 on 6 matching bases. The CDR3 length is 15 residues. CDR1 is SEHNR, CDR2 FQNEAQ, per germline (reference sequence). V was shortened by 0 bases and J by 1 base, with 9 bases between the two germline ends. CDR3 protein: CASSLAGGLQETQYF. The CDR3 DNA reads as TGTGCCAGCAGCTTAGCGGGAGGCCTCCAAGAGACCCAGTACTTC.